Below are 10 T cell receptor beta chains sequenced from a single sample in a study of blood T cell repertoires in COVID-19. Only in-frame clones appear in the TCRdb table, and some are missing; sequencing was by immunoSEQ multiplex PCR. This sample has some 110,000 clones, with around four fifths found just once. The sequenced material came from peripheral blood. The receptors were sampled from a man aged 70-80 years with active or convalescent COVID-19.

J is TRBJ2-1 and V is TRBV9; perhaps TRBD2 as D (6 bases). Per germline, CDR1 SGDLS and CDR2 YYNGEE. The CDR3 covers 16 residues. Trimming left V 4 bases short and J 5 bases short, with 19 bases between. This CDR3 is CASSQTGGRTNNEQFF. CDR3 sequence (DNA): TGTGCCAGCAGCCAGACGGGTGGGAGGACAAACAATGAGCAGTTCTTC.

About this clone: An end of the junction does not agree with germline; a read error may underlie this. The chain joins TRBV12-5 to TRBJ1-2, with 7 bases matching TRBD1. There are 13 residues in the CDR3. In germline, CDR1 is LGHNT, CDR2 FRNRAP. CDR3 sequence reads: CASGLSGTARKNF. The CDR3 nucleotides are TGTGCTAGTGGTTTGTCGGGGACAGCCAGGAAGAACTTC.

CDR3 DNA: TGTGCCAGCAGTCTTCAAGAGACCCAGTACTTC. Translated, it gives CASSLQETQYF. The chain combines TRBV27 with TRBJ2-5, with no clear D. Germline CDR1 reads MNHEY; CDR2 reads SMNVEV (reference sequence). The CDR3 runs 11 residues. Deletions cut 5 bases from V and 2 bases from J, with 3 bases between.

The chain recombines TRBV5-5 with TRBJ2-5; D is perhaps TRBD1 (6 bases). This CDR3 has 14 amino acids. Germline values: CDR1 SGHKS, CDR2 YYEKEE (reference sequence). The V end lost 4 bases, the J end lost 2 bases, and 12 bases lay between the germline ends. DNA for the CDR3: TGTGCCAGCAGCGAGGGACACAATCAAGAGACCCAGTACTTC. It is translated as CASSEGHNQETQYF.

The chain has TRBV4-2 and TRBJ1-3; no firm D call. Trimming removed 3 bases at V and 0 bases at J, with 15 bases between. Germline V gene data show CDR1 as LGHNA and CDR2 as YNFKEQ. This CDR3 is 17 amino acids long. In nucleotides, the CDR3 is TGTGCCAGCAGCCAGGGGTGGCGCGGGGACTCTGGAAACACCATATATTTT. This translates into CASSQGWRGDSGNTIYF.

The CDR3 nucleotides are TGTGCCAGCAGCTCCTTCGACAGGGGCCTTTACAATGAGCAGTTCTTC. This sequence encodes CASSSFDRGLYNEQFF. J is TRBJ2-1 and V is TRBV7-2, with TRBD1 matching over 8 bases. The V and J ends lost 4 bases and 4 bases, in that order; junction bases with no gene match: 9. The length of the CDR3 is 16 residues. CDR1 is SGHTA and CDR2 is FQGNSA in the germline V gene.

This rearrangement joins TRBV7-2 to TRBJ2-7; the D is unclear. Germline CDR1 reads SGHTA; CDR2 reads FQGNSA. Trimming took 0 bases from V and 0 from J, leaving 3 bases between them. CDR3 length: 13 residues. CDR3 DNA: TGTGCCAGCAGCTTAGCCGGCTCCTACGAGCAGTACTTC. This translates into CASSLAGSYEQYF. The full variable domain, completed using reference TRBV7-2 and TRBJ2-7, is GAGVSQSPSNKVTEKGKDVELRCDPISGHTALYWYRQSLGQGLEFLIYFQGNSAPDKSGLPSDRFSAERTGGSVSTLTIQRTQQEDSAVYLCASSLAGSYEQYFGPGTRLTVT.

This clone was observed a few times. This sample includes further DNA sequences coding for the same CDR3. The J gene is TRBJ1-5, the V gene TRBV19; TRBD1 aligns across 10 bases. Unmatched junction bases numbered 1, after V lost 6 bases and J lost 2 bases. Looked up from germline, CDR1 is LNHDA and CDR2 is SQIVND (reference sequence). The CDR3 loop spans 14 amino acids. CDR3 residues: CASSGTGGNQPQHF. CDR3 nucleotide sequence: TGTGCCAGTAGCGGGACAGGGGGCAATCAGCCCCAGCATTTT.

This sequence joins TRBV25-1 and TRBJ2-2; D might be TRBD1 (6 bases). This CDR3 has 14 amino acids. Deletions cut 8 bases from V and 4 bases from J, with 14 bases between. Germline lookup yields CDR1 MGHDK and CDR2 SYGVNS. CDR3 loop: CASRAGTTTGELFF. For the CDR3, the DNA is TGTGCCAGCCGGGCCGGGACAACCACCGGGGAGCTGTTTTTT.

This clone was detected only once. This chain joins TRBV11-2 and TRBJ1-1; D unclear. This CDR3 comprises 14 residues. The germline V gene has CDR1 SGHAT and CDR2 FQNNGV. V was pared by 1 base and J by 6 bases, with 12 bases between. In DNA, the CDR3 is TGTGCCAGCAGCTTAGTTACCCCTACCGCTGAAGCTTTCTTT. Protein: CASSLVTPTAEAFF.